Sequencing of this T cell receptor beta chain was carried out in a study of Ad26.COV2.S vaccination and SARS-CoV-2 variants. Across the whole study: Ad26.COV2.S, an intramuscular injection, was given once or twice 56 days apart.

The assay was immunoSEQ multiplex PCR, and TCRdb's table has in-frame clones only and misses some. This table holds about 400,000 clones, roughly 90% found once. Study conclusions and caveats: The TCR breadth and depth analyses may have produced an underestimate of total T cell responses. Reports say spike-specific CD8+ and CD4+ T cell responses covered substantial breadth after vaccination.

The germline gives CDR1 MNHEY, CDR2 SMNVEV (reference sequence). The CDR3 length is 11 residues. Trimming stripped 8 bases from V and 4 bases from J, with 6 bases between. Concerning this clone: Its antigen is not identified. Additional DNA sequences in this sample encode the identical CDR3.

Treatment: 19 received Ad26.COV2.S at low or high dose, single or two shots; roughly 5 received placebo; per-sample allocation not given. The study sampled participants on day 63 after the first vaccine or placebo injection. Spike of the Wuhan-strain SARS-CoV-2 was expressed by an Ad26 vector, which formed the vaccine. The chain is built from TRBV27 and TRBJ2-1; D call uncertain. The sequencing here drew on peripheral blood, taken in a trial of Ad26.COV2.S vaccine versus placebo. This sequence was found in a person aged 18-60 years who received the Ad26.COV2.S COVID-19 vaccine or a placebo. The CDR3 DNA sequence: TGTGCCAGCTCCGATTACAATGAGCAGTTCTTC. It translates to CASSDYNEQFF.